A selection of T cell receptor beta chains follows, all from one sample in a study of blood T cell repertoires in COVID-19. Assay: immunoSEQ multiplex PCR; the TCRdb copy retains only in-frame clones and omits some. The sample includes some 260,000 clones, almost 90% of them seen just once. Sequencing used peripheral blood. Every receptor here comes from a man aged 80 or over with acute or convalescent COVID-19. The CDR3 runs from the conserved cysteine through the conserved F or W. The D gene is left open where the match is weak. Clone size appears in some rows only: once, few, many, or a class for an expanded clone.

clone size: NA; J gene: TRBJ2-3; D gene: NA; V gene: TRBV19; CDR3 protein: CASSINRDTDTQYF; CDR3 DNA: TGTGCCAGTAGTATTAACAGGGACACAGATACGCAGTATTTT
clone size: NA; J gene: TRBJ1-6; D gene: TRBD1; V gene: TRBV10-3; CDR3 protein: CAISESTGIGSPLHF; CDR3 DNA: TGTGCCATCAGTGAGTCGACAGGGATCGGTTCACCCCTCCACTTT
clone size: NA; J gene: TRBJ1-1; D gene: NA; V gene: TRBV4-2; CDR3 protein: CASSSDFYTDTEAFF; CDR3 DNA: TGTGCCAGCAGCTCGGACTTTTACACGGACACTGAAGCTTTCTTT
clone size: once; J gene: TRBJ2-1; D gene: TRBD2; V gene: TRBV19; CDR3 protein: CASKGTSANNEQFF; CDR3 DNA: TGTGCCAGTAAGGGGACTAGCGCTAACAATGAGCAGTTCTTC
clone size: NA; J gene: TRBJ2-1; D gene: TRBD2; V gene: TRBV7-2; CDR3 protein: CASSLPSGRKVRTYNEQFF; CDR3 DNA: TGTGCCAGCAGCCTCCCTAGCGGGAGAAAGGTCCGGACCTACAATGAGCAGTTCTTC
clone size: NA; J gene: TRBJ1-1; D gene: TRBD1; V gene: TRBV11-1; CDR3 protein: CASSLGQGDTEAFF; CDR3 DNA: TGTGCCAGCAGCCTGGGACAGGGGGACACTGAAGCTTTCTTT
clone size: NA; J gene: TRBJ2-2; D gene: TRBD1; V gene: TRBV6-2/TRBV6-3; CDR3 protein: CASSYGDRLNTGELFF; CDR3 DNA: TGTGCCAGCAGTTACGGGGACAGGTTGAACACCGGGGAGCTGTTTTTT
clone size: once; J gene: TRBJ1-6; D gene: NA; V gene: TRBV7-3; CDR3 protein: CASSYDGGNSPLHF; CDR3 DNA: TGTGCCAGCAGCTATGACGGAGGGAATTCACCCCTCCACTTT
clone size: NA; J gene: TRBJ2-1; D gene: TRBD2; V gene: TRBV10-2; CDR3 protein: CASSEPSGLSYNEQFF; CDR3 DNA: TGCGCCAGCAGTGAGCCTAGCGGTTTGTCCTACAATGAGCAGTTCTTC
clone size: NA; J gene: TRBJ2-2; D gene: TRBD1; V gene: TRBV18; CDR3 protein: CASSLGQGNTGELFF; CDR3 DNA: TGTGCCAGCTCACTCGGACAGGGGAACACCGGGGAGCTGTTTTTT
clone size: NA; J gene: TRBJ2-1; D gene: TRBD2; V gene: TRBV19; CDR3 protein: CASSSQAGGGYEQFF; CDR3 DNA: TGTGCCAGTAGTTCTCAAGCGGGAGGCGGGTATGAGCAGTTCTTC
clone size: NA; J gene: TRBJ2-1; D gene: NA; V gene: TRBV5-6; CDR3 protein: CASSLVTKRFNEQFF; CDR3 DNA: TGTGCCAGCAGCCTCGTGACGAAGAGGTTCAATGAGCAGTTCTTC
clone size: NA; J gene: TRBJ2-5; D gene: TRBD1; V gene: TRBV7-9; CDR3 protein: CASSLGGQGRETQYF; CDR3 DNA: TGTGCCAGCAGCTTAGGAGGACAGGGGCGGGAGACCCAGTACTTC
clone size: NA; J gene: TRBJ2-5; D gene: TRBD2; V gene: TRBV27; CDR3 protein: CASSLLGLAQETQYF; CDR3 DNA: TGTGCCAGCAGTTTACTGGGACTAGCTCAAGAGACCCAGTACTTC
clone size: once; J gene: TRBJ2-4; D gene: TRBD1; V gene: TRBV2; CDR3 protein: CASSLDRENIQYF; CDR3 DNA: TGTGCCAGCAGTCTCGACAGGGAAAACATTCAGTACTTC
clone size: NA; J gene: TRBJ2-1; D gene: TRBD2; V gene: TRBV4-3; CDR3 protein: CASSKSRAGGSEQFF; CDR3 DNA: TGCGCCAGCAGCAAGTCCAGAGCGGGGGGAAGTGAGCAGTTCTTC
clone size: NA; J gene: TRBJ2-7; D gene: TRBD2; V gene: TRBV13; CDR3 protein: CASSPTPVRLAPYEQYF; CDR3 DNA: TGTGCCAGCAGCCCAACCCCCGTGAGACTAGCGCCTTACGAGCAGTACTTC
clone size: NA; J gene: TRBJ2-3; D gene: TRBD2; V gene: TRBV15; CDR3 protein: CATSSLLAGVIDTQYF; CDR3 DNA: TGTGCCACCAGCAGCCTACTAGCGGGGGTTATAGATACGCAGTATTTT
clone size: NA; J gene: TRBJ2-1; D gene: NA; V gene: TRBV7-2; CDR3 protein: CASSLMTLGGDEQFF; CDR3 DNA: TGTGCCAGCAGCTTAATGACGCTAGGAGGCGATGAGCAGTTCTTC
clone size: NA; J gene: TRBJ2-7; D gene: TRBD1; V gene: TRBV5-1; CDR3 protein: CASSSGTVSLEQYF; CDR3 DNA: TGCGCCAGCAGCTCAGGGACAGTGTCCCTCGAGCAGTACTTC
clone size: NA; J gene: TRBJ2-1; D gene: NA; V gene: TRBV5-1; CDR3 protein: CASSWDNYNEQFF; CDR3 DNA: TGCGCCAGCAGCTGGGACAACTACAATGAGCAGTTCTTC
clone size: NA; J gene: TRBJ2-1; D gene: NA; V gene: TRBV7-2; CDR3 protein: CASSLTPGAYNEQFF; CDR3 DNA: TGTGCCAGCAGCTTGACCCCAGGGGCCTACAATGAGCAGTTCTTC
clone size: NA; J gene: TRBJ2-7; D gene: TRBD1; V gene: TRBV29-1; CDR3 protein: CSVGVGTGVSYEQYF; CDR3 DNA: TGCAGCGTTGGGGTTGGGACAGGGGTCTCCTACGAGCAGTACTTC
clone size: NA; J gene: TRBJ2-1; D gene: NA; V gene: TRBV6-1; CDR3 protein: CASSEAAYEQFF; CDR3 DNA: TGTGCCAGCAGTGAAGCAGCGTATGAGCAGTTCTTC
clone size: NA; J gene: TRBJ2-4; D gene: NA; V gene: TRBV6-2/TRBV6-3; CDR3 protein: CASSYNTGRAKNIQYF; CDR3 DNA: TGTGCCAGCAGTTACAATACGGGTCGGGCCAAAAACATTCAGTACTTC
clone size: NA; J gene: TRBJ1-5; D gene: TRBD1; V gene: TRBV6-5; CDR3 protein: CASSAGTDSNQPQHF; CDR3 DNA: TGTGCCAGCAGCGCCGGGACAGATAGCAATCAGCCCCAGCATTTT
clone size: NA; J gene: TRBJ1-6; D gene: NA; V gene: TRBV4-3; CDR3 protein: CASSQDPPQGDSPLHF; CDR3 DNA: TGCGCCAGCAGCCAAGATCCTCCCCAAGGGGATTCACCCCTCCACTTT
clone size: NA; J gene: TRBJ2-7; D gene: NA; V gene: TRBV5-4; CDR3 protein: CASSFQGRSQEQYF; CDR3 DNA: TGTGCCAGCAGCTTCCAGGGAAGAAGCCAAGAGCAGTACTTC
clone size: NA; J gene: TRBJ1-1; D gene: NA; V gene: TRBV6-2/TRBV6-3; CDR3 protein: CASSRLTNTEAFF; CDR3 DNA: TGTGCCAGCAGTCGACTTACGAACACTGAAGCTTTCTTT
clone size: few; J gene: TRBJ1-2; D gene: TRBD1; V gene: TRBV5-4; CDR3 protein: CASRWTGAGRYGYTF; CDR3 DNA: TGTGCCAGCAGATGGACAGGCGCTGGGCGCTATGGCTACACCTTC
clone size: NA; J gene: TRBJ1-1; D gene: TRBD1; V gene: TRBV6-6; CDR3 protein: CASSIRDRVREAFF; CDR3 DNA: TGTGCCAGCAGTATCCGGGACAGGGTCCGGGAAGCTTTCTTT
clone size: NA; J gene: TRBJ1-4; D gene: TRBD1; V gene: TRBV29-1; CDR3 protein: CSVFWGTEEKLFF; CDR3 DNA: TGCAGCGTCTTCTGGGGGACAGAAGAAAAACTGTTTTTT
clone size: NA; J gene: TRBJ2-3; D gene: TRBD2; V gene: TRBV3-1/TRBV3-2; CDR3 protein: CASSQAVVTSGGNTQYF; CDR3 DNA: TGTGCCAGCAGCCAAGCGGTAGTGACTAGCGGAGGAAATACGCAGTATTTT
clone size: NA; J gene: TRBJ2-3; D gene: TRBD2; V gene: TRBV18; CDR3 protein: CASFRDYETDTQYF; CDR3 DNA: TGTGCCAGCTTCCGGGACTATGAAACAGATACGCAGTATTTT
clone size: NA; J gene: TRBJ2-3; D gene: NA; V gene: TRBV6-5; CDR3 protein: CASTFTGRTDTQYF; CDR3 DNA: TGTGCCAGCACCTTCACGGGGAGGACAGATACGCAGTATTTT
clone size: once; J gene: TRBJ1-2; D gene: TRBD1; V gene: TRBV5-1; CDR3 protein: CASSPTTGGSYGYTF; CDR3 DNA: TGCGCCAGCAGCCCCACTACAGGGGGAAGCTATGGCTACACCTTC
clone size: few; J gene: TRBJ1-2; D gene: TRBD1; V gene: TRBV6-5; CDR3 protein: CASRTGDWLGYTF; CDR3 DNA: TGTGCCAGCAGGACAGGGGACTGGTTGGGCTACACCTTC
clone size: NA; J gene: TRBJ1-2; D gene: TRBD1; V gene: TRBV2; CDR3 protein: CASSSTGNLYGYTF; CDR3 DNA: TGTGCCAGCAGTTCGACAGGGAACCTCTATGGCTACACCTTC
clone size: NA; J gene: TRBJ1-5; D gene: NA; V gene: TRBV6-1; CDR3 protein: CASSELEYQPQHF; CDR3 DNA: TGTGCCAGCAGTGAATTGGAGTATCAGCCCCAGCATTTT
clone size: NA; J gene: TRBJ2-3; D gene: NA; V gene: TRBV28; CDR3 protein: CASSLRAVGDTQYF; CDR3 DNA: TGTGCCAGCAGTCTCAGGGCCGTTGGAGATACGCAGTATTTT
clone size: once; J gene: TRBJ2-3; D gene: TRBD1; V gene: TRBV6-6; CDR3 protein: CASSRTTDRGRADTQYF; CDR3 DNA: TGTGCCAGCAGCCGAACCACCGACAGGGGGCGCGCAGATACGCAGTATTTT
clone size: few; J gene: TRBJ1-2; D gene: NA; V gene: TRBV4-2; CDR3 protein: CASSQVRDNYGYTF; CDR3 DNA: TGTGCCAGCAGCCAAGTACGGGATAACTATGGCTACACCTTC
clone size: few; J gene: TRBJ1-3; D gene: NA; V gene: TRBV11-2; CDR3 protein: CASSYVPSGAGNTIYF; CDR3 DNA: TGTGCCAGCAGCTACGTCCCGTCCGGGGCTGGAAACACCATATATTTT
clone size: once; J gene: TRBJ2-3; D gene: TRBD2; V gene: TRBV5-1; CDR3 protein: CASSLEISGADTQYF; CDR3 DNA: TGCGCCAGCAGCTTGGAGATTAGCGGGGCAGATACGCAGTATTTT
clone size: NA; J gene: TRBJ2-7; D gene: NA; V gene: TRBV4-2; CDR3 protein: CASSQEAGFGEQYF; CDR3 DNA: TGTGCCAGCAGCCAAGAAGCCGGGTTCGGGGAGCAGTACTTC
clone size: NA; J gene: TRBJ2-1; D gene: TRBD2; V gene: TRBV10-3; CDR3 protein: CAISPSGSSYNEQFF; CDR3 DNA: TGTGCCATCAGTCCGAGCGGGAGCTCCTACAATGAGCAGTTCTTC
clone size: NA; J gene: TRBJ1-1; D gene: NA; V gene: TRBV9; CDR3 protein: CASSAGGSTEAFF; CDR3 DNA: TGTGCCAGCAGCGCCGGGGGGAGCACTGAAGCTTTCTTT
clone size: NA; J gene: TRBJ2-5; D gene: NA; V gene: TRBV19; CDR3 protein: CASSIGVEQETQYF; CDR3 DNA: TGTGCCAGTAGTATCGGTGTCGAACAAGAGACCCAGTACTTC
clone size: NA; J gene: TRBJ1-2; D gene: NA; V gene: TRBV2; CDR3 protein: CASSEGVTVGYTF; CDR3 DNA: TGTGCCAGCAGTGAAGGCGTTACCGTAGGCTACACCTTC
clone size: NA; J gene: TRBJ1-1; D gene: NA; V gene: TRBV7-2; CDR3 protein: CASSLVFARTGNTEAFF; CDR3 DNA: TGTGCCAGCAGCTTAGTTTTTGCTCGGACTGGGAACACTGAAGCTTTCTTT
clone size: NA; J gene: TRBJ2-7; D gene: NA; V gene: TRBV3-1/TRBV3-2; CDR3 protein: CASSQEADRSYEQYF; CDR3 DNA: TGTGCCAGCAGCCAAGAAGCCGACAGATCCTACGAGCAGTACTTC
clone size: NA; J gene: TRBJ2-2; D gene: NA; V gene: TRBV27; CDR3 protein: CASSFWPGELFF; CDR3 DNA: TGTGCCAGCAGTTTTTGGCCCGGGGAGCTGTTTTTT
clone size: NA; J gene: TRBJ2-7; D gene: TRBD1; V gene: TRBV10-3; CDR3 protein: CAIQGGTGGREQYF; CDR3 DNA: TGTGCCATCCAAGGGGGGACAGGGGGCCGGGAGCAGTACTTC
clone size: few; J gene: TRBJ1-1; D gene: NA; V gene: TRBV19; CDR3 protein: CASSIPGKNTEAFF; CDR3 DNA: TGTGCCAGTAGTATCCCAGGGAAGAACACTGAAGCTTTCTTT
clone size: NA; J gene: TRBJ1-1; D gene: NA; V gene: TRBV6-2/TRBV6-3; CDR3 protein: CASSYLPHLGAAGAEAFF; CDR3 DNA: TGTGCCAGCAGTTACCTCCCCCATCTGGGGGCAGCAGGCGCTGAAGCTTTCTTT